This TCR beta chain is from a study of T cell responses to AZD1222 COVID-19 vaccine. Whole-study results and caveats: The sample set comprised mostly white British donors with more females, and clonal diversity was possibly underestimated. Rises in breadth and depth of Spike-specific TCRs came after two AZD1222 doses. The span of vaccine-associated CD4 TCRs extended across spike, with dominance at 160-218 and 743-854.

This CDR3 spans 17 amino acids. Per germline, CDR1 SGHAT and CDR2 FQNNGV. Trimming removed 1 base at V and 0 bases at J, with 14 bases between. Profiling relied on immunoSEQ multiplex PCR, and the TCRdb table lists in-frame clones only, not all of them. The table has about 90,000 clones, 85% seen once. A note on this clone: Antigen: not known.

Some second doses came at about 4 weeks and others at about 12 weeks; these were pooled. The J gene is TRBJ2-3, the V gene TRBV11-2; the D is unclear. The TCR was taken from an adult who received the AZD1222 COVID-19 vaccine. Specimen: peripheral blood, collected 28 days after the second AZD1222 dose. For the CDR3, the DNA is TGTGCCAGCAGCTTAGGTAGTATGGCAGGTAGCACAGATACGCAGTATTTT. Amino acids: CASSLGSMAGSTDTQYF.